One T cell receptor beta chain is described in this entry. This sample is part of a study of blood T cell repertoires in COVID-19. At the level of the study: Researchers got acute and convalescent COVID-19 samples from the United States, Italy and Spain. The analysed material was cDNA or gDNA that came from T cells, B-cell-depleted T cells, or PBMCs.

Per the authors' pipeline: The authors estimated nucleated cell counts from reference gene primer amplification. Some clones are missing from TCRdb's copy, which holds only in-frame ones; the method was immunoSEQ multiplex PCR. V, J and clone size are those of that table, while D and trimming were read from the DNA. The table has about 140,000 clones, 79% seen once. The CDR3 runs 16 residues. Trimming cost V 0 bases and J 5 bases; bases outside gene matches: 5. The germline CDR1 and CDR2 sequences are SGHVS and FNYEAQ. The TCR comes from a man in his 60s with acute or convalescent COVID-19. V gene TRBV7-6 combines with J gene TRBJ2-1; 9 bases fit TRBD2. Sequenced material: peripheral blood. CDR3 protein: CASSLAPGLANNEQFF. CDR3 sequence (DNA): TGTGCCAGCAGCTTAGCCCCGGGACTAGCCAACAATGAGCAGTTCTTC.